The 21 T cell receptor beta chains below come from one sample, sequenced in a study of blood T cells in healthy people across ages. Primed by a sample-barcoded 5' primer and a J-beta primer mix, a second PCR proceeded for roughly 6 to 12 cycles. A single record per CDR3 protein comes from TCRdb applying MiXCR to the 5' RACE reads. The sample carries 1.5 million to 2 million distinct CDR3 sequences, about 50% recorded once. The source material was blood. The receptors shown here come from a middle-aged woman in good health.

On this clonotype itself: The CDR3 ends on some other residue instead of the conserved phenylalanine or tryptophan, so this is likely a read error. The chain combines TRBV29-1 with TRBJ2-4, with D unresolved. Near its end, the DNA agrees better with TRBJ2-7, so the J call may be wrong. Germline CDR1 and CDR2: SQVTM and ANQGSEA. This CDR3 has 13 residues. The CDR3 loop is CSVVTMEHYEQYL. The CDR3 region has the DNA TGCAGCGTCGTGACGATGGAGCATTACGAGCAGTACTTA.

This clonotype has only a few counts. CDR3 loop: CASSLVSTNTEAFF. In DNA, the CDR3 is TGTGCCAGCAGCTTAGTTTCGACGAACACTGAAGCTTTCTTT. This chain uses TRBV7-2 with TRBJ1-1; D is uncertain. CDR1 SGHTA and CDR2 FQGNSA come from the germline V gene. Trimming took 1 base from V and 1 from J, leaving 7 bases between them. The CDR3 is made up of 14 amino acids.

The sample holds a few counts of this clonotype. The rearrangement links TRBV5-1 to TRBJ2-3; maybe TRBD1 (5 bases). Germline loops: CDR1 SGHRS, CDR2 YFSETQ. The CDR3 is 15 residues long. V lost 0 bases and J 5 bases, leaving 13 bases between the germline ends. CDR3 protein: CASSLGRQGKDTQYF. DNA of the CDR3: TGCGCCAGCAGCTTGGGGCGGCAGGGTAAAGATACGCAGTATTTT.

This clonotype appeared once. The J gene is TRBJ2-3, the V gene TRBV6-1, with D tentatively TRBD2 (5 bases). Germline V CDR1 and CDR2: MNHNS, SASEGT. V lost 5 bases, J lost 5 bases, and 11 bases lay in between. The CDR3 covers 13 residues. CDR3 protein: CASSPERVDTQYF. The DNA for the CDR3 is TGTGCCAGCAGTCCGGAGAGGGTAGATACGCAGTATTTT.

This clonotype was counted only a few times. The gene calls are TRBV12-3 or TRBV12-4 and TRBJ1-2, with a tentative D call TRBD1 (6 bases). CDR3 length: 14 amino acids. V gave up 6 bases and J gave up 6 bases, with 17 bases separating them. This chain's CDR3 is CASRAWEGGNGYTF. In DNA, the CDR3 is TGTGCCAGCAGAGCCTGGGAAGGGGGGAATGGCTACACCTTC.

This chain uses TRBV20-1 with TRBJ1-2; TRBD1 might be the D (5 bases). Germline V gene data show CDR1 as DFQATT and CDR2 as SNEGSKA (reference sequence). V was trimmed by 3 bases and J by 3 bases, leaving 8 bases between them. The CDR3 spans 12 residues. The CDR3 loop is CSARGEYYGYTF. The CDR3 DNA follows: TGCAGTGCTAGGGGGGAATACTATGGCTACACCTTC.

This chain joins TRBV7-6 and TRBJ2-1; D ambiguous. Deletions cut 5 bases from V and 8 bases from J, with 13 bases between. In germline, CDR1 is SGHVS, CDR2 FNYEAQ. The CDR3 runs to 13 residues. The CDR3 sequence is CASSVLAIDEQFF. The CDR3 nucleotides read TGTGCCAGCAGCGTATTAGCTATCGATGAGCAGTTCTTC.

V usage is TRBV7-9 and J usage is TRBJ1-2; tentative D call: TRBD1 (5 bases). This CDR3 has 11 amino acids. V gave up 7 bases and J gave up 4 bases, with 7 bases separating them. Germline V gene data show CDR1 as SEHNR and CDR2 as FQNEAQ (reference sequence). In DNA, the CDR3 is TGTGCCAGCACTGGGACCTATGGCTACACCTTC. Translation gives CASTGTYGYTF.

The chain's CDR3 is CASSLLGRVTNEKLFF. The CDR3 DNA is TGTGCCAGCAGCTTACTAGGGAGGGTGACTAATGAAAAACTGTTTTTT. This chain joins TRBV7-9 and TRBJ1-4; D not certain. This CDR3 comprises 16 residues. V gave up 2 bases and J gave up 2 bases, with 12 bases separating them. CDR1 is SEHNR, CDR2 FQNEAQ, per germline (reference sequence). The variable domain in full, completed from reference TRBV7-9 and TRBJ1-4, reads DTGVSQNPRHKITKRGQNVTFRCDPISEHNRLYWYRQTLGQGPEFLTYFQNEAQLEKSRLLSDRFSAERPKGSFSTLEIQRTEQGDSAMYLCASSLLGRVTNEKLFFGSGTQLSVL.

The V call is TRBV5-6, the J call TRBJ1-6; no clear D gene. The V gene lost 1 base and the J gene lost 9 bases, with 8 bases spanning the gap. The CDR3 totals 13 residues. Germline assignment: CDR1 SGHDT and CDR2 YYEEEE. This CDR3 is CASSLYGSSPLHF. CDR3 DNA sequence: TGTGCCAGCAGCTTGTACGGATCTTCACCCCTCCACTTT.

This clonotype came up a few times. The germline gene is not matched at one end of the junction; a read error may be the cause. This chain connects TRBV5-1 to TRBJ2-3; D possibly corresponds to TRBD2 (7 bases). The CDR3 extends over 15 amino acids. Germline assignment: CDR1 SGHRS and CDR2 YFSETQ. This CDR3 reads CASGLGGHHTDTQYF. CDR3 in DNA: TGCGCCAGCGGCTTGGGGGGGCACCACACAGATACGCAGTATTTT.

There are a few counts of this clonotype. The V gene is TRBV7-2, the J gene TRBJ2-5, with a possible D match to TRBD2 (6 bases). This CDR3 has 13 residues. Trimming cost V 1 base and J 11 bases, with 14 bases left between them. The germline V gene has CDR1 SGHTA and CDR2 FQGNSA. CDR3 loop: CASSLGTNNEQYF. DNA for the CDR3: TGTGCCAGCAGCTTAGGGACTAACAATGAGCAGTACTTC.

The chain recombines TRBV20-1 with TRBJ2-1; the match to TRBD1 covers 7 bases. V shed 0 bases and J 5 bases; nucleotides not matched to a gene: 7. Per the germline V gene, CDR1 is DFQATT and CDR2 is SNEGSKA (reference sequence). The CDR3 is 15 residues long. CDR3 bases: TGCAGTGCTAGAGATTATAAGGGGGCGGACAATGAGCAGTTCTTC. Translated, it gives CSARDYKGADNEQFF.

This clonotype was counted only a few times. Just one base apart from a much larger clone, this may be a read error. V usage is TRBV7-2 and J usage is TRBJ2-5, with D possibly being TRBD1 (6 bases). Between the trimmed V and J ends, which lost 11 bases and 11 bases, there was a span of 24 bases. Germline values: CDR1 SGHTA, CDR2 FQGNSA. CDR3 length: 13 residues. The CDR3 region has the DNA TGTGCCTCCCGGAGAGACAGGAACAATGAGCAGTACTTC. Translation gives CASRRDRNNEQYF.

This clonotype was seen only a few times. V usage is TRBV27 and J usage is TRBJ2-7; the D gene is possibly TRBD2 (7 bases). The CDR3 consists of 13 residues. The germline V gene encodes CDR1 MNHEY and CDR2 SMNVEV (reference sequence). The germline V and J ends were trimmed by 2 bases and 6 bases, with 11 bases remaining between them. The CDR3 nucleotides read TGTGCCAGCAGTTTACCGGGGGGCCTCGAGCAGTACTTC. Protein: CASSLPGGLEQYF.

The J gene is TRBJ2-1, the V gene TRBV15; TRBD2 is a possible D gene (6 bases). Germline V gives CDR1 LNHNV, CDR2 YYDKDF (reference sequence). Deletions cut 2 bases from V and 3 bases from J, with 20 bases between. The CDR3 consists of 18 residues. The CDR3 loop is CATSRTASGRGLYNEQFF. The CDR3 region has the DNA TGTGCCACCAGCAGAACCGCCTCGGGGCGGGGACTCTACAATGAGCAGTTCTTC.

The chain carries TRBV5-1 and TRBJ2-4, with a weak D call TRBD1 (6 bases). The germline CDR1 and CDR2 sequences are SGHRS and YFSETQ. This CDR3 is 15 amino acids long. Trimming took off 0 bases at V and 8 bases at J, with 15 bases between the two ends. The CDR3 sequence is CASSLARGRMDIQYF. The CDR3 region has the DNA TGCGCCAGCAGCTTGGCCAGGGGAAGGATGGACATTCAGTACTTC.

This clonotype was picked up a small number of times. The gene calls are TRBV5-1 and TRBJ2-6, with a tentative D call TRBD1 (6 bases). The CDR3 is 16 amino acids. Germline values: CDR1 SGHRS, CDR2 YFSETQ. Trimming stripped 3 bases from V and 0 bases from J, with 10 bases between. The CDR3 loop is CASSSTGISGANVLTF. CDR3 nucleotides: TGCGCCAGCAGCTCCACAGGGATCTCTGGGGCCAACGTCCTGACTTTC.

This sequence joins TRBV18 and TRBJ2-5; TRBD2 agrees at 8 bases. Losses at the gene ends were 1 base for V and 2 bases for J; bases not matched to a gene: 9. The CDR3 loop spans 17 amino acids. Germline V CDR1 and CDR2: KGHSH, LQKENI. The CDR3 spells CASSPLAGRQLQETQYF. CDR3 sequence (DNA): TGTGCCAGCTCACCACTAGCGGGGAGACAGTTACAAGAGACCCAGTACTTC. The full variable domain, rest sourced from reference TRBV18 and TRBJ2-5, is NAGVMQNPRHLVRRRGQEARLRCSPMKGHSHVYWYRQLPEEGLKFMVYLQKENIIDESGMPKERFSAEFPKEGPSILRIQQVVRGDSAAYFCASSPLAGRQLQETQYFGPGTRLLVL.

The genes are TRBV29-1 and TRBJ1-1; the match to TRBD1 covers 9 bases. The germline gives CDR1 SQVTM, CDR2 ANQGSEA. With V trimmed by 5 bases and J by 4 bases, 8 bases remained unmatched. The CDR3 spans 14 residues. The CDR3 DNA follows: TGCAGCGTTCCTAAGACAGGGGGGACCACTGAAGCTTTCTTT. Its translation is CSVPKTGGTTEAFF.

Concerning this clonotype itself: A much larger clone lies one base from this, so it may be a read error. The chain joins TRBV29-1 to TRBJ2-4; weak D call: TRBD1 (6 bases). CDR3 length: 12 residues. Germline CDR1 SQVTM, CDR2 ANQGSEA. CDR3 protein: CSVGTNENTQYF. As DNA, the CDR3 is TGCAGCGTGGGGACAAACGAAAACACTCAGTACTTC.